Sequencing of this T cell receptor (beta chain) was carried out in a study of shared T cell receptors in the human thymus. Sequenced by immunoSEQ multiplex PCR; TCRdb stores in-frame clones only, minus some. Here the sample spans about 380,000 clones, roughly 94% being singletons. V was clipped by 2 bases and J by 5 bases, with 15 bases between them. This CDR3 is 16 amino acids long. Germline V gives CDR1 WSHSY, CDR2 SAAADI. The V and J genes are TRBV10-2 and TRBJ2-2; weak D call: TRBD1 (5 bases). The receptor was derived from a human donor. Material: thymocytes. The CDR3 spells CASSELRVNFTGELFF. The CDR3 DNA is TGCGCCAGCAGTGAGCTCAGGGTTAACTTTACCGGGGAGCTGTTTTTT.